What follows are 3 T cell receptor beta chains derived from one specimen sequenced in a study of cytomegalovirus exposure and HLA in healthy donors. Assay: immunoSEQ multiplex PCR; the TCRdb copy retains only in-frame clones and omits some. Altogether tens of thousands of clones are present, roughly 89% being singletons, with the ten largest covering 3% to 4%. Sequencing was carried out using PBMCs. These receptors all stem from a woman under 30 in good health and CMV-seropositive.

The CDR3 coding sequence is TGTGCCAGCAGAGGGGAGACCCAAACCGACAGGGCCGAGCAGTACTTC. Amino acids: CASRGETQTDRAEQYF. J is TRBJ2-7 and V is TRBV2; 7 nucleotides match TRBD1. CDR1 and CDR2 (germline): SNHLY, FYNNEI. With 6 bases clipped from V and 6 bases from J, the junction kept 17 bases outside the gene matches. CDR3 length equals 16 residues.

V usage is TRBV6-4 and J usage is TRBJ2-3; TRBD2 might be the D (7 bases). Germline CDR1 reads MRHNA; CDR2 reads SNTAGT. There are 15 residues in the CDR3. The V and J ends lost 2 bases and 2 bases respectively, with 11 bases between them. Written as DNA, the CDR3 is TGTGCCAGCAGTGACCAGGGGAGGGCCACAGATACGCAGTATTTT. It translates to CASSDQGRATDTQYF.

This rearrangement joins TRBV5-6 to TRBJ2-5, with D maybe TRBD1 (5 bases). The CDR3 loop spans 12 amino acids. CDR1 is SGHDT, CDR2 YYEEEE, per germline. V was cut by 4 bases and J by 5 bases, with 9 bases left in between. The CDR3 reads CASSGAGETQYF. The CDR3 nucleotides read TGTGCCAGCAGCGGGGCAGGGGAGACCCAGTACTTC.